This TCR beta chain came from a study of blood T cell repertoires in COVID-19. Sequencing used immunoSEQ multiplex PCR; TCRdb keeps in-frame clones, though not all of them. The sample has around 250,000 clones; about 87% are singletons. V was clipped by 8 bases and J by 4 bases; unmatched bases: 8. The CDR3 extends over 14 amino acids. Germline assignment: CDR1 ENHRY and CDR2 SYGVKD. The sample holds one count of this clone. The chain combines TRBV10-3 with TRBJ2-7, with 10 bases aligning to TRBD2. The source is a human donor in a cohort sampled during active COVID-19. Sequencing used peripheral blood. CDR3 protein: CAIGASGSYYEQYF. The CDR3 nucleotides read TGTGCCATCGGGGCTAGCGGGAGTTATTACGAGCAGTACTTC.